This is a list of T cell receptor beta chains from one sample in a study of vaccination effects on CD4 cells after COVID-19. Method: immunoSEQ multiplex PCR; TCRdb's copy keeps in-frame clones and lacks some. Of around 60,000 clones listed, 76% are singletons. Their specific antigens are unknown. The source was CD4+ T cells from PBMCs cultured with HCoV-NL63 spike peptides, collected before COVID-19 vaccination. The receptor set was obtained from a human donor who received a COVID-19 vaccine. The CDR3 runs from the conserved cysteine through the conserved F or W. The order of the fields is CDR3 protein, CDR3 DNA, V gene, J gene, D gene, clone size. A D gene is named only where the DNA matches it firmly. Rows give clone size only sometimes, using once, few, many, or a class for an expanded clone.

CASNLRLLTDTQYF	TGTGCCAGCAATCTGAGGCTGCTAACAGATACGCAGTATTTT	TRBV2	TRBJ2-3	.	few
CASSSGAKNIQYF	TGTGCCAGCAGTTCTGGGGCCAAAAACATTCAGTACTTC	TRBV6-2/TRBV6-3	TRBJ2-4	.	.
CASSLGEGRPQHF	TGTGCCAGTAGCCTAGGTGAAGGACGTCCCCAGCATTTT	TRBV19	TRBJ1-5	.	.
CASKDMGVRETQYF	TGTGCCAGCAAAGACATGGGGGTTAGAGAGACCCAGTACTTC	TRBV28	TRBJ2-5	.	.
CASSQEGVSIHYF	TGTGCCAGCAGCCAAGAGGGAGTGAGCATTCATTACTTC	TRBV3-1/TRBV3-2	TRBJ2-4	.	.
CASSSPDGGNTIYF	TGCGCCAGCAGCTCTCCGGACGGTGGAAACACCATATATTTT	TRBV5-1	TRBJ1-3	.	.
CASSSSKPSGANVLTF	TGTGCCAGCAGCTCTAGTAAGCCTTCTGGGGCCAACGTCCTGACTTTC	TRBV7-2	TRBJ2-6	.	.
CATSAAGKNTIYF	TGTGCCACCAGTGCGGCAGGCAAAAACACCATATATTTT	TRBV24-1	TRBJ1-3	.	few
CASSASGFSSTDTQYF	TGTGCCAGCAGCGCTAGTGGGTTCTCTAGCACAGATACGCAGTATTTT	TRBV9	TRBJ2-3	.	once
CASSLTGARSTEAFF	TGCGCCAGCAGCTTGACGGGGGCGCGGAGCACTGAAGCTTTCTTT	TRBV5-1	TRBJ1-1	.	.
CASSFWEVGYTF	TGTGCCAGCAGTTTTTGGGAGGTTGGCTACACCTTC	TRBV12-3/TRBV12-4	TRBJ1-2	.	.
CASSLAYQGRLYF	TGTGCCAGCAGCTTAGCGTATCAGGGACGGCTGTACTTC	TRBV7-2	TRBJ2-4	.	large
CASRPVSWDTQYF	TGTGCCAGCAGACCGGTCTCTTGGGATACGCAGTATTTT	TRBV7-2	TRBJ2-3	.	once
CASSSEGNTIYF	TGTGCCAGCAGTAGCGAGGGAAACACCATATATTTT	TRBV6-5	TRBJ1-3	.	.
CASPKVTF	TGCGCCAGCCCAAAGGTCACCTTC	TRBV23-1	TRBJ1-2	.	.
CASSNGQGASNYGYTF	TGTGCCAGCAGCAACGGACAGGGGGCGTCTAACTATGGCTACACCTTC	TRBV7-9	TRBJ1-2	TRBD1	.
CASSGQGSYSNQPQHF	TGTGCCAGCAGTGGACAGGGCTCCTATAGCAATCAGCCCCAGCATTTT	TRBV2	TRBJ1-5	TRBD1	few
CASSQDPLGAGRQTQYF	TGCGCCAGCAGCCAAGATCCGTTGGGCGCAGGGCGCCAGACCCAGTACTTC	TRBV4-1	TRBJ2-5	.	.
CATRGVRGSTDTQYF	TGTGCCACCAGGGGAGTCAGGGGGAGCACAGATACGCAGTATTTT	TRBV2	TRBJ2-3	TRBD1	.
CASSRRTNSPLHF	TGTGCCAGCAGCCGACGGACGAATTCACCCCTCCACTTT	TRBV3-1/TRBV3-2	TRBJ1-6	.	.
CASSQERGAGLETQYF	TGCGCCAGCAGCCAAGAACGGGGGGCAGGGTTAGAGACCCAGTACTTC	TRBV4-3	TRBJ2-5	.	.
CASTLTGGTYNEQFF	TGTGCCAGCACCTTGACAGGGGGTACCTACAATGAGCAGTTCTTC	TRBV2	TRBJ2-1	TRBD1	.
CASSDFRGSGNTIYF	TGTGCCAGCAGTGACTTTAGGGGCTCTGGAAACACCATATATTTT	TRBV25-1	TRBJ1-3	.	.
CASSRDRYYGYTF	TGTGCCAGCAGCCGGGACAGATACTATGGCTACACCTTC	TRBV7-2	TRBJ1-2	TRBD1	.
CASSLGQGQDTEAFF	TGCGCCAGCAGCTTGGGACAGGGGCAGGACACTGAAGCTTTCTTT	TRBV5-1	TRBJ1-1	TRBD1	.
CASSMTLVIVGQPQHF	TGTGCCAGTAGTATGACGTTGGTAATAGTCGGCCAGCCCCAGCATTTT	TRBV19	TRBJ1-5	.	.
CASSLASEGNTIYF	TGCGCCAGCAGCTTGGCTTCTGAGGGAAACACCATATATTTT	TRBV5-1	TRBJ1-3	.	.
CASSASGGTGELFF	TGTGCCAGCAGTGCTAGCGGGGGAACCGGGGAGCTGTTTTTT	TRBV6-2/TRBV6-3	TRBJ2-2	TRBD2	few
CASSYPGLNTEAFF	TGTGCCAGCAGTTACCCAGGCCTGAACACTGAAGCTTTCTTT	TRBV6-5	TRBJ1-1	.	.
CATRTGEIAGGTGELFF	TGTGCCACTCGGACAGGGGAGATAGCGGGGGGAACCGGGGAGCTGTTTTTT	TRBV10-3	TRBJ2-2	.	.
CASSPPGVGIYGYTF	TGTGCCAGCTCACCACCGGGGGTAGGAATCTATGGCTACACCTTC	TRBV18	TRBJ1-2	.	.